This T cell receptor beta chain was recorded in a study of PD-L1 blockade in urothelial cancer. Whole-study context: Males with urothelial cancer arising in the bladder constituted most of the 29 patients. Treatment start was followed by blood analysis at 3 weeks (second dose) and again at 6 weeks. Blood-derived samples held a median around 130,000 T cells.

A word on this clone: Antigen unknown.

Method: immunoSEQ multiplex PCR; TCRdb's copy keeps in-frame clones and lacks some. Of more than 75,000 clones listed, roughly 84% are singletons. Germline trimming cut 4 bases from V and 5 bases from J; bases unmatched to any gene: 5. CDR1 and CDR2 (germline): LGHNA, YNFKEQ. The CDR3 spans 15 residues. Notes on the study in general: Clonality of blood TCR below the median before treatment predicted better survival.

Time point given: pretreatment peripheral blood. The chain joins TRBV4-2 to TRBJ2-5; 12 positions agree with TRBD2. Here the sequenced sample was PBMCs, taken around atezolizumab (anti-PD-L1) treatment. The TCR was taken from a man between 60 and 70 years old with urothelial cancer. CDR3: CASSPSGGAVETQYF. The DNA for the CDR3 is TGTGCCAGCAGCCCTAGCGGGGGGGCCGTTGAGACCCAGTACTTC.